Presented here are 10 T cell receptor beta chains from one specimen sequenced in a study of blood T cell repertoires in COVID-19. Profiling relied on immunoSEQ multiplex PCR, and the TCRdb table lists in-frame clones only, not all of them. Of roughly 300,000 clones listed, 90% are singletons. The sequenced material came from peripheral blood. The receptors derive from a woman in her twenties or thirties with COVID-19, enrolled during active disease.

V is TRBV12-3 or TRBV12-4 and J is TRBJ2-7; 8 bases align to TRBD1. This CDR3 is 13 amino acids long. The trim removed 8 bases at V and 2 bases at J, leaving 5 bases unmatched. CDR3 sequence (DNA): TGTGCCAGCCGCCGGACAGGGACCTACGAGCAGTACTTC. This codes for CASRRTGTYEQYF.

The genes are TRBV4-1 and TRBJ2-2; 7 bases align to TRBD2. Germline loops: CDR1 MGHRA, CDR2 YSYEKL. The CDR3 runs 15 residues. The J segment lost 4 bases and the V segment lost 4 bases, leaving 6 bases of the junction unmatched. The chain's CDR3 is CASSLGLVGTGELFF. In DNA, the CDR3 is TGCGCCAGCAGCCTCGGACTAGTGGGCACCGGGGAGCTGTTTTTT.

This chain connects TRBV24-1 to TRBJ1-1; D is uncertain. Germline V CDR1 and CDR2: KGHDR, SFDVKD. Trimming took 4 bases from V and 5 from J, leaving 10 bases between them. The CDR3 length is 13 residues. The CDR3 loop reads CATSEDRGTEAFF. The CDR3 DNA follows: TGTGCCACCAGTGAAGATAGAGGAACTGAAGCTTTCTTT.

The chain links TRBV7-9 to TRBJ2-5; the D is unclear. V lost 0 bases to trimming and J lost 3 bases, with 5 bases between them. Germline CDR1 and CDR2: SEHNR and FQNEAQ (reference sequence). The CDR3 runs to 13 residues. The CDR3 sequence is CASSLAQKETQYF. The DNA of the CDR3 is TGTGCCAGCAGCTTAGCTCAAAAAGAGACCCAGTACTTC. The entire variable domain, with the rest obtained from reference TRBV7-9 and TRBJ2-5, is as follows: DTGVSQNPRHKITKRGQNVTFRCDPISEHNRLYWYRQTLGQGPEFLTYFQNEAQLEKSRLLSDRFSAERPKGSFSTLEIQRTEQGDSAMYLCASSLAQKETQYFGPGTRLLVL.

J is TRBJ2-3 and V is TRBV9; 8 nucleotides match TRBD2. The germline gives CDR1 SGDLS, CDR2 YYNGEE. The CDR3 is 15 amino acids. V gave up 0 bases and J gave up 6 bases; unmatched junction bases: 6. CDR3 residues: CASSVVPGGADTQYF. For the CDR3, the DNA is TGTGCCAGCAGCGTAGTCCCGGGAGGGGCGGATACGCAGTATTTT. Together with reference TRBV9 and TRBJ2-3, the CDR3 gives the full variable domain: DSGVTQTPKHLITATGQRVTLRCSPRSGDLSVYWYQQSLDQGLQFLIQYYNGEERAKGNILERFSAQQFPDLHSELNLSSLELGDSALYFCASSVVPGGADTQYFGPGTRLTVL.

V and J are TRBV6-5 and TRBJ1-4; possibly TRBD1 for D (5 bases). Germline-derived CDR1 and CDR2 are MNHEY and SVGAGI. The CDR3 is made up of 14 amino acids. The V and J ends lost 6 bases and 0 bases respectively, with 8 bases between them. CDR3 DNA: TGTGCCAGCAGGGGAGGGGCAACTAATGAAAAACTGTTTTTT. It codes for CASRGGATNEKLFF.

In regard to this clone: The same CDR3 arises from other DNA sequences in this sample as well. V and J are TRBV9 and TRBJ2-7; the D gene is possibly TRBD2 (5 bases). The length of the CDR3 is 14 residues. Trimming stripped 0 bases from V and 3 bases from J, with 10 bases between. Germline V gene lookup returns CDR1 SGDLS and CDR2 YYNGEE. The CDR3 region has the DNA TGTGCCAGCAGCGTAGGGGGAGAGGGCTACGAGCAGTACTTC. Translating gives CASSVGGEGYEQYF.

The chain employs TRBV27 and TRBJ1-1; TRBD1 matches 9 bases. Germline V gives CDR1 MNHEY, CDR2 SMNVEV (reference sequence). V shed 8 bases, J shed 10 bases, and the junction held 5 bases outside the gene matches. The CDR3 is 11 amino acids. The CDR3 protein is CASLDRGRAFF. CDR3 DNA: TGTGCCAGCCTCGACAGGGGGAGAGCTTTCTTT.

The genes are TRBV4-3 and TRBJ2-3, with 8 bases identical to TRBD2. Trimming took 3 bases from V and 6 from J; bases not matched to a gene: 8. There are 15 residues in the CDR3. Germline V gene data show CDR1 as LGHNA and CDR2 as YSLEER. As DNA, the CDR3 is TGCGCCAGCAGCCAGGGGAGACTAGCGCGGGATACGCAGTATTTT. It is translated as CASSQGRLARDTQYF.

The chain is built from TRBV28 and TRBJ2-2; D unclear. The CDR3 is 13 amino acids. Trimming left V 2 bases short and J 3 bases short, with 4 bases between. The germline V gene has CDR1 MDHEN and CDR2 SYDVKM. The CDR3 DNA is TGTGCCAGCAGTTTACAGGACACCGGGGAGCTGTTTTTT. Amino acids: CASSLQDTGELFF.